The entry below gives a single TCR beta chain sequence along with its context. Its antigen is not known. TCRdb reprocessed the reads via MiXCR and lists one record per CDR3 protein. The table lists about 270,000 distinct CDR3 sequences, about 20% of them singletons. Trimming took 7 bases from V and 4 from J, leaving 31 bases between them. Germline CDR1 reads MNHGY; CDR2 reads SAAAGT. The CDR3 runs to 20 residues. These data belong to a study of T cell repertoires in cytomegalovirus infection. Study-level results: The ex vivo response showed dominance by HLA-C-restricted CMV-specific TCR beta clonotypes.

This sequence joins TRBV6-8 and TRBJ2-2, with a tentative D call TRBD2 (6 bases). This clonotype was sampled from a human donor in good health (CMV status not recorded). Some clones in this sample may be carry-over from other donors' samples. The sample in question was cultured PBMCs, obtained from culture after CMV antigen stimulation. The CDR3 region is CASTDPPGLRPKGITGELFF. DNA for the CDR3: TGTGCCAGCACCGACCCTCCGGGACTGCGACCCAAAGGGATCACCGGGGAGCTGTTTTTT.